This entry describes one TCR beta chain. What it binds is not known. CDR3 length: 16 residues. Per germline, CDR1 SGHVS and CDR2 FNYEAQ. V dropped 5 bases and J dropped 0 bases, with 14 bases sitting between them. The use of genomic DNA as template underpinned the TCR beta VDJ and CDR3 profiling. MiXCR was run by TCRdb on the reads, yielding one entry per CDR3 protein. The sample yields about 170,000 distinct CDR3 sequences, about 64% seen once. This record comes from a study of CD8+CD57+ T cells in acquired aplastic anemia. Study findings and constraints: Researchers report that twenty-nine CD8+ CDR3 sequences appeared in both patients and controls. CD8+ Simpson's diversity in patients was not significantly different from that in controls.

Sample: sorted CD4+, CD8+, or CD8+CD57+ T cells (not recorded which) from PBMCs. The genes are TRBV7-6 and TRBJ1-3, with D maybe TRBD1 (5 bases). This clonotype was sampled from a human donor in good health. The CDR3 protein is CASSQSGVSSGNTIYF. The CDR3 DNA is TGTGCCAGCAGCCAGTCGGGGGTTAGCTCTGGAAACACCATATATTTT.